The 13 T cell receptor beta chains presented below share a single source sample, sequenced in a study of control samples from healthy donors and cancer patients (TCRdb year 2020). The library was built by means of the immunoSEQ multiplex PCR assay. The clones in this table, taken by TCRdb from immuneACCESS, are in-frame only. Not every clone is retained; where verified, under half of the shortfall comes from an unresolved V gene, and the cause of the rest is unknown. The sample yields about 140,000 clones; approximately 92% were counted once. Clones ranked in the top ten supply roughly 10% of the sample. What was sequenced was blood. The source is a man aged 25 to 45 in good health.

DNA of the CDR3: TGTGCCGTCCAGGGGGCGTCTGGTGGCACCGGGGAGCTGTTTTTT. It is translated as CAVQGASGGTGELFF. The genes are TRBV10-3 and TRBJ2-2; 8 bases fit TRBD1. Trimming removed 11 bases from V and 4 bases from J; junction bases left unmatched: 12. CDR1 and CDR2 (germline): ENHRY, SYGVKD. CDR3 length: 15 amino acids.

The chain combines TRBV10-2 with TRBJ2-5, with a tentative D call TRBD1 (5 bases). The length of the CDR3 is 15 residues. Germline V lookup: CDR1 WSHSY, CDR2 SAAADI. Trimming removed 7 bases at V and 2 bases at J, with 17 bases between. The CDR3 region is CASKPQHAGQETQYF. In nucleotides, the CDR3 is TGCGCCAGCAAACCTCAGCATGCAGGGCAAGAGACCCAGTACTTC.

This sequence joins TRBV7-9 and TRBJ2-1; D remains ambiguous. The CDR3 is 13 residues long. Germline CDR1 is SEHNR and CDR2 is FQNEAQ (reference sequence). V was clipped by 3 bases and J by 7 bases, with 10 bases between them. In DNA form, the CDR3 reads TGTGCCAGCAGCTTCCCTGGAGAAAATGAGCAGTTCTTC. Protein sequence: CASSFPGENEQFF. Full variable domain (remainder filled in from reference TRBV7-9 and TRBJ2-1): DTGVSQNPRHKITKRGQNVTFRCDPISEHNRLYWYRQTLGQGPEFLTYFQNEAQLEKSRLLSDRFSAERPKGSFSTLEIQRTEQGDSAMYLCASSFPGENEQFFGPGTRLTVL.

The rearrangement uses TRBV24-1 and TRBJ2-1; D may be TRBD2 (5 bases). Trimming removed 0 bases at V and 6 bases at J, with 11 bases between. The CDR3 is 15 amino acids. CDR1 and CDR2 (germline): KGHDR, SFDVKD. The CDR3 DNA reads TGTGCCACCAGTGATTTGGGGTCACGGGGCAATGAGCAGTTCTTC. Its protein is CATSDLGSRGNEQFF.

The chain is built from TRBV5-6 and TRBJ1-3; D gene ambiguous. V was shortened by 4 bases and J by 8 bases, with 22 bases between the two germline ends. CDR3 length equals 16 residues. Germline CDR1 SGHDT, CDR2 YYEEEE. The CDR3 DNA sequence: TGTGCCAGCAGCACGGTTCCCGCTCTATCTCGGGACACCATATATTTT. It codes for CASSTVPALSRDTIYF. The full variable domain, its missing parts supplied by reference TRBV5-6 and TRBJ1-3, is DAGVTQSPTHLIKTRGQQVTLRCSPKSGHDTVSWYQQALGQGPQFIFQYYEEEERQRGNFPDRFSGHQFPNYSSELNVNALLLGDSALYLCASSTVPALSRDTIYFGEGSWLTVV.

The rearrangement uses TRBV4-3 and TRBJ2-7, with TRBD2 identical over 11 bases. The germline V gene has CDR1 LGHNA and CDR2 YSLEER. Trimming at V came to 0 bases and at J to 7 bases, leaving 5 bases not matched to a gene. The CDR3 runs to 15 residues. CDR3 coding DNA: TGCGCCAGCAGCCAAGATAACCTAGCGGGAGGTGAGCAGTACTTC. Protein: CASSQDNLAGGEQYF.

CDR3 nucleotides: TGTGCCAGCAGTTTTATACCCAACTACGAGCAGTACTTC. This codes for CASSFIPNYEQYF. The J gene is TRBJ2-7, the V gene TRBV27; D is unclear. The V gene lost 3 bases and the J gene lost 3 bases, with 9 bases spanning the gap. Germline V gene lookup returns CDR1 MNHEY and CDR2 SMNVEV (reference sequence). The CDR3 runs 13 residues.

J is TRBJ2-5 and V is TRBV27, with 8 bases that match TRBD2. The CDR3 contains 16 residues. With V trimmed by 2 bases and J by 4 bases, 9 bases remained unmatched. Germline CDR1 and CDR2: MNHEY and SMNVEV (reference sequence). DNA for the CDR3: TGTGCCAGCAGTTTAATGGCGGGGGGAGTACGAGAGACCCAGTACTTC. Translation: CASSLMAGGVRETQYF.

The chain has TRBV5-1 and TRBJ1-4, with TRBD1 matching 7 bases. The V and J ends lost 0 bases and 8 bases, in that order; junction bases with no gene match: 4. The length of the CDR3 is 14 residues. Germline CDR1 SGHRS, CDR2 YFSETQ. The CDR3 DNA sequence: TGCGCCAGCAGCTTGGAGGGGGCTCTGGAAAAACTGTTTTTT. It is translated as CASSLEGALEKLFF.

This clone has a single count. The chain recombines TRBV28 with TRBJ1-5; D gene uncertain. In germline, CDR1 is MDHEN, CDR2 SYDVKM. The CDR3 runs 17 residues. Trimming pared 3 bases from V and 2 bases from J, leaving 17 bases between. The DNA for the CDR3 is TGTGCCAGCAGTTTTTGGTCCGGGCGGGTGGGCAATCAGCCCCAGCATTTT. Residues: CASSFWSGRVGNQPQHF.

This rearrangement joins TRBV30 to TRBJ1-6; TRBD1 is a possible D gene (5 bases). Germline V gives CDR1 GTSNPN, CDR2 SVGIG (reference sequence). Deletions cut 8 bases from V and 9 bases from J, with 8 bases between. The CDR3 loop spans 10 amino acids. DNA of the CDR3: TGTGCCGGGGGGATTTCACCCCTCCACTTT. Translated: CAGGISPLHF.

Here the CDR3 reads CASSQDRTRELFF. The CDR3 bases are TGTGCCAGCAGCCAAGATCGGACGCGGGAGCTGTTTTTT. V is TRBV4-2 and J is TRBJ2-2; D not certain. This CDR3 has 13 residues. Per germline, CDR1 LGHNA and CDR2 YNFKEQ. V dropped 0 bases and J dropped 9 bases, with 8 bases sitting between them.

This clone was detected once. The rearrangement joins TRBV5-6 to TRBJ1-4, with D possibly being TRBD1 (6 bases). The CDR3 consists of 14 residues. The germline V gene has CDR1 SGHDT and CDR2 YYEEEE. The V gene lost 4 bases and the J gene lost 8 bases, with 15 bases spanning the gap. Written as DNA, the CDR3 is TGTGCCAGCAGCCGAACAGGGAGTGGCGAAAAACTGTTTTTT. Encoded protein: CASSRTGSGEKLFF.